This entry lists 31 T cell receptor beta chains sequenced from one sample in a study of radiotherapy plus CTLA-4 blockade in lung cancer. TCRdb's copy holds only in-frame clones and misses some; the assay was immunoSEQ multiplex PCR. Seen here are under 100,000 clones, over 75% observed once, and the top ten hold about 14%. The sequenced sample was peripheral blood, obtained from a patient treated with radiotherapy plus ipilimumab. These receptors came from a human donor with non-small cell lung cancer that progressed on radiotherapy plus ipilimumab.

The rearrangement links TRBV7-2 to TRBJ1-5, with D unclear. V was shortened by 1 base and J by 6 bases, with 7 bases between the two germline ends. The germline V gene encodes CDR1 SGHTA and CDR2 FQGNSA. CDR3 length equals 13 residues. The CDR3 DNA is TGTGCCAGCAGCTTAGGGCAGAGTCAGCCCCAGCATTTT. The encoded protein is CASSLGQSQPQHF.

A few counts support this clone. This rearrangement joins TRBV4-1 to TRBJ2-6; 7 bases align to TRBD2. Germline trimming cut 0 bases from V and 0 bases from J; bases unmatched to any gene: 5. The CDR3 consists of 18 residues. Germline V gene data show CDR1 as MGHRA and CDR2 as YSYEKL. CDR3 sequence (DNA): TGCGCCAGCAGCCAAGATTCTAGCGGAAGCTCTGGGGCCAACGTCCTGACTTTC. Translating it yields CASSQDSSGSSGANVLTF.

The V call is TRBV15, the J call TRBJ2-7; TRBD1 agrees at 7 bases. Germline CDR1 reads LNHNV; CDR2 reads YYDKDF (reference sequence). The V gene end was trimmed by 3 bases and the J gene end by 7 bases; junction bases not matched to a gene: 9. CDR3 length equals 14 residues. CDR3 loop: CATSRRQGDGEQYF. The CDR3 bases are TGTGCCACCAGCAGGCGCCAGGGGGATGGGGAGCAGTACTTC.

The chain carries TRBV14 and TRBJ2-1; the match to TRBD2 covers 8 bases. The junction had 12 bases not matched to a gene; V was cut back by 3 bases and J by 5 bases. Germline V gives CDR1 SGHDN, CDR2 FVKESK. The CDR3 is made up of 17 amino acids. This chain's CDR3 is CASSQLERGSPHNEQFF. CDR3 bases: TGTGCCAGCAGCCAGCTCGAGCGGGGGTCGCCCCACAATGAGCAGTTCTTC.

The rearrangement joins TRBV6-1 to TRBJ1-1, with D unclear. The germline V gene encodes CDR1 MNHNS and CDR2 SASEGT. V lost 0 bases, J lost 2 bases, and 13 bases lay in between. This CDR3 is built from 16 residues. CDR3 protein: CASSEASTGFNTEAFF. The CDR3 DNA follows: TGTGCCAGCAGTGAAGCCAGTACCGGGTTCAACACTGAAGCTTTCTTT.

J is TRBJ1-2 and V is TRBV5-5, with 7 positions matching TRBD1. Per germline, CDR1 SGHKS and CDR2 YYEKEE (reference sequence). V shed 0 bases and J 8 bases; nucleotides not matched to a gene: 7. This CDR3 contains 14 residues. CDR3 region: CASSLVLSGQGYTF. The CDR3 coding sequence is TGTGCCAGCAGCTTGGTATTGTCGGGACAGGGCTACACCTTC.

This clone was seen more than once but under ten times. The chain couples TRBV6-4 to TRBJ1-1, with 10 nucleotides matching TRBD1. Trimming took 6 bases from V and 1 from J; bases not matched to a gene: 14. This CDR3 is built from 18 residues. In germline, CDR1 is MRHNA, CDR2 SNTAGT. The CDR3, as DNA: TGTGCCAGCAGGGGACAGGGGTTCTCTTCAAGAGGGAACACTGAAGCTTTCTTT. Translated, it gives CASRGQGFSSRGNTEAFF.

With regard to this clone: The CDR3 ends on some other residue instead of the conserved phenylalanine or tryptophan, so this is likely a read error. This CDR3 is CASKGTGDNTGELFL. CDR3 in DNA: TGTGCCAGCAAGGGCACGGGGGACAACACCGGGGAGCTGTTTCTT. V is TRBV6-6 and J is TRBJ2-2; tentatively, D is TRBD2 (6 bases). Trimming left V 7 bases short and J 2 bases short, with 14 bases between. Germline V gene data show CDR1 as MNHNY and CDR2 as SVGAGI (reference sequence). CDR3 length: 15 residues.

The chain employs TRBV6-6 and TRBJ1-4; weak D call: TRBD1 (6 bases). The germline V and J ends were trimmed by 2 bases and 2 bases, with 12 bases remaining between them. The CDR3 is 16 amino acids. Germline V lookup: CDR1 MNHNY, CDR2 SVGAGI (reference sequence). CDR3 nucleotides: TGTGCCAGCAGTTACAGTCAGGGGAGGACTAATGAAAAACTGTTTTTT. Translating gives CASSYSQGRTNEKLFF.

The CDR3 DNA is TGTGCCAGCAGCCCCAGTAGGGGCTACGAGCAGTACTTC. Translated: CASSPSRGYEQYF. The chain joins TRBV13 to TRBJ2-7; possible D gene TRBD1, 5 bases. The CDR3 length is 13 residues. The V end was cut by 5 bases, the J end by 3 bases, with 11 bases between. Germline CDR1 is PRHDT and CDR2 is FYEKMQ (reference sequence). Complete variable domain (other parts from reference TRBV13 and TRBJ2-7): AAGVIQSPRHLIKEKRETATLKCYPIPRHDTVYWYQQGPGQDPQFLISFYEKMQSDKGSIPDRFSAQQFSDYHSELNMSSLELGDSALYFCASSPSRGYEQYFGPGTRLTVT.

The V call is TRBV6-5, the J call TRBJ2-1; D might be TRBD1 (6 bases). The CDR3 length is 15 residues. Germline V gene sequence: CDR1 MNHEY, CDR2 SVGAGI. V lost 6 bases, J lost 1 base, and 13 bases lay in between. CDR3 DNA sequence: TGTGCCAGCAGGCCACAGGGCTCTTCCTACAATGAGCAGTTCTTC. This encodes CASRPQGSSYNEQFF.

This chain links TRBV6-1 with TRBJ1-1, with D uncertain. This CDR3 has 13 amino acids. Trimming shortened V by 2 bases and J by 1 base, and 5 bases separated the two germline ends. Germline V gene sequence: CDR1 MNHNS, CDR2 SASEGT. The DNA for the CDR3 is TGTGCCAGCAGTGAAAAGGGGAACACTGAAGCTTTCTTT. Its protein product is CASSEKGNTEAFF.

The chain links TRBV7-6 to TRBJ1-1, with a possible D match to TRBD1 (6 bases). The CDR3 has 15 amino acids. Germline V gives CDR1 SGHVS, CDR2 FNYEAQ. Trimming stripped 5 bases from V and 1 base from J, with 14 bases between. The CDR3 loop reads CASSHLAGANTEAFF. DNA of the CDR3: TGTGCCAGCAGCCACCTCGCGGGGGCGAACACTGAAGCTTTCTTT.

The chain is built from TRBV5-5 and TRBJ1-5; 9 bases are a match to TRBD1. The CDR3 is 15 amino acids. The ends lost 3 bases at V and 3 bases at J; junction bases unmatched: 4. The germline gives CDR1 SGHKS, CDR2 YYEKEE (reference sequence). The CDR3 region is CASSWGQGLNQPQHF. The CDR3 DNA is TGTGCCAGCAGCTGGGGACAGGGCCTCAATCAGCCCCAGCATTTT.

The V gene is TRBV4-2, the J gene TRBJ2-7; 8 bases are a match to TRBD2. There are 16 residues in the CDR3. CDR1 LGHNA and CDR2 YNFKEQ come from the germline V gene. V dropped 2 bases and J dropped 3; count of bases not matched to a gene: 9. The chain's CDR3 is CASSQTPGLGVYEQYF. CDR3 nucleotide sequence: TGTGCCAGCAGCCAAACCCCGGGACTAGGGGTCTACGAGCAGTACTTC.

J is TRBJ2-7 and V is TRBV19, with a weak D call TRBD1 (5 bases). CDR3 length equals 15 residues. V was pared by 2 bases and J by 2 bases, with 13 bases between. Germline CDR1 reads LNHDA; CDR2 reads SQIVND (reference sequence). CDR3 region: CASSIWGSQTYEQYF. Written as DNA, the CDR3 is TGTGCCAGTAGTATATGGGGCTCGCAGACCTACGAGCAGTACTTC.

This rearrangement joins TRBV5-4 to TRBJ2-1; TRBD2 is a possible D gene (6 bases). Germline-derived CDR1 and CDR2 are SGHNT and YYREEE (reference sequence). The V end lost 3 bases, the J end lost 2 bases, and 12 bases lay between the germline ends. The CDR3 extends over 15 amino acids. CDR3 coding DNA: TGTGCCAGCAGCTGGGGACTGGGAGCCTACAATGAGCAGTTCTTC. This sequence encodes CASSWGLGAYNEQFF.

The genes are TRBV6-6 and TRBJ1-2; D not certain. The CDR3 covers 13 residues. From germline, CDR1 is MNHNY and CDR2 SVGAGI (reference sequence). With 5 bases removed from V and 6 bases from J, the gap between germline ends came to 13 bases. CDR3 protein: CASSRGLGDGYTF. The CDR3 nucleotides are TGTGCCAGCAGTCGCGGACTTGGGGATGGCTACACCTTC.

The sample holds one count of this clone. This sequence joins TRBV7-2 and TRBJ1-1; no clear D gene. CDR1 SGHTA and CDR2 FQGNSA come from the germline V gene. This CDR3 comprises 14 residues. Trimming stripped 2 bases from V and 4 bases from J, with 11 bases between. This chain's CDR3 is CASSLLLRATEAFF. The DNA of the CDR3 is TGTGCCAGCAGCTTATTGTTACGCGCCACTGAAGCTTTCTTT.

V is TRBV7-9 and J is TRBJ1-3, with no clear D. Germline V lookup: CDR1 SEHNR, CDR2 FQNEAQ (reference sequence). This CDR3 region has 14 residues. The germline V and J ends were trimmed by 3 bases and 3 bases, with 9 bases remaining between them. The CDR3 loop reads CASSLGSDGNTIYF. The CDR3, as DNA: TGTGCCAGCAGCTTGGGGTCAGATGGAAACACCATATATTTT.

This chain links TRBV5-1 with TRBJ2-7; no reliable D call. The germline CDR1 and CDR2 sequences are SGHRS and YFSETQ. This CDR3 contains 13 residues. Trimming stripped 4 bases from V and 0 bases from J, with 8 bases between. The CDR3 spells CASSAESSYEQYF. DNA for the CDR3: TGCGCCAGCAGCGCAGAGAGCTCCTACGAGCAGTACTTC. Supplemented by reference TRBV5-1 and TRBJ2-7, the full variable domain reads KAGVTQTPRYLIKTRGQQVTLSCSPISGHRSVSWYQQTPGQGLQFLFEYFSETQRNKGNFPGRFSGRQFSNSRSEMNVSTLELGDSALYLCASSAESSYEQYFGPGTRLTVT.

The V call is TRBV19, the J call TRBJ1-1; the D is unclear. This CDR3 contains 13 residues. V was pared by 5 bases and J by 3 bases, with 10 bases between. Germline lookup yields CDR1 LNHDA and CDR2 SQIVND (reference sequence). The CDR3: CASSSTGHTEAFF. As DNA, the CDR3 is TGTGCCAGTAGTTCTACCGGGCACACTGAAGCTTTCTTT.

The genes are TRBV5-6 and TRBJ2-2; D unresolved. CDR3 size: 11 residues. CDR1 and CDR2 from the germline V gene are SGHDT and YYEEEE. V lost 1 base to trimming and J lost 7 bases, with 2 bases between them. CDR3 bases: TGTGCCAGCAGCTTGTTCGGGGAGCTGTTTTTT. Protein product: CASSLFGELFF.

This chain uses TRBV7-6 with TRBJ2-7; D remains ambiguous. The CDR3 has 12 residues. V lost 6 bases, J lost 0 bases, and 6 bases lay in between. The V gene's germline CDR1 is SGHVS and CDR2 FNYEAQ. The CDR3 nucleotides are TGTGCCAGCAGAGGAAGCTCCTACGAGCAGTACTTC. This codes for CASRGSSYEQYF.

V gene TRBV6-6 combines with J gene TRBJ1-2; D might be TRBD1 (6 bases). V was clipped by 6 bases and J by 5 bases, with 16 bases between them. Germline loops: CDR1 MNHNY, CDR2 SVGAGI (reference sequence). CDR3 length: 14 residues. The CDR3 sequence is CASRQAQGLYGYTF. The CDR3 DNA reads as TGTGCCAGCAGGCAAGCACAGGGCTTGTATGGCTACACCTTC.

The chain joins TRBV5-1 to TRBJ2-3; 8 positions match TRBD2. V lost 2 bases, J lost 6 bases, and 8 bases stayed unmatched. Germline V gene lookup returns CDR1 SGHRS and CDR2 YFSETQ. The CDR3 consists of 15 residues. CDR3 protein: CASSLPGLEGDTQYF. The CDR3 coding sequence is TGCGCCAGCAGCTTACCGGGACTAGAGGGCGATACGCAGTATTTT.

This sequence joins TRBV6-6 and TRBJ2-4, with D possibly TRBD2 on 6 matching bases. Between the trimmed V and J ends, which lost 2 bases and 4 bases, there was a span of 12 bases. Germline assignment: CDR1 MNHNY and CDR2 SVGAGI (reference sequence). The CDR3 has 15 amino acids. The CDR3 nucleotides are TGTGCCAGCAGTTACGAGGCTGGGGGGAAAAACATTCAGTACTTC. It codes for CASSYEAGGKNIQYF.

Regarding this clone: The sample contains more than one DNA sequence encoding this CDR3. CDR3 sequence (DNA): TGTGCCAGCAGTCGAGGACAGTCCTACGAGCAGTACTTC. Its translation is CASSRGQSYEQYF. The chain is built from TRBV6-1 and TRBJ2-7, with D perhaps matching TRBD1 (6 bases). The CDR3 is made up of 13 amino acids. V shed 5 bases and J shed 1 base, with 9 bases lying between them. Germline values: CDR1 MNHNS, CDR2 SASEGT.

This chain uses TRBV5-6 with TRBJ1-5, with TRBD1 matching 8 bases. The CDR3 runs 18 residues. In germline, CDR1 is SGHDT, CDR2 YYEEEE. After removal of 3 bases from V and 0 bases from J, the junction contained 11 bases not matched to a gene. The CDR3 DNA follows: TGTGCCAGCAGCTCCAGAGGACAGGGACCCTATAGCAATCAGCCCCAGCATTTT. Protein sequence: CASSSRGQGPYSNQPQHF.

This chain uses TRBV4-3 with TRBJ1-4; possibly TRBD1 for D (5 bases). Germline V lookup: CDR1 LGHNA, CDR2 YSLEER. The V end was cut by 2 bases, the J end by 0 bases, with 7 bases between. This CDR3 region has 15 residues. The CDR3 bases are TGCGCCAGCAGCCAACAGGGCCCAACTAATGAAAAACTGTTTTTT. Translation: CASSQQGPTNEKLFF.

In this sample, this clone turned up once. The chain employs TRBV28 and TRBJ1-5; a weak D match, TRBD1 (5 bases). Germline V gene data show CDR1 as MDHEN and CDR2 as SYDVKM. Deletions cut 8 bases from V and 2 bases from J, with 13 bases between. The CDR3 length is 14 residues. The CDR3 DNA is TGTGCCAGCGGGACCCCCTGGGGCAATCAGCCCCAGCATTTT. This translates into CASGTPWGNQPQHF.